This T cell receptor beta chain was obtained from a study of lymphopenia after photon versus proton radiotherapy. Trimming took off 0 bases at V and 10 bases at J, with 15 bases between the two ends. The CDR3 sequence is 15 residues long. Germline V lookup: CDR1 SGHAT, CDR2 FQNNGV. Sequencing used immunoSEQ multiplex PCR; TCRdb keeps in-frame clones, though not all of them. The data show 15,000 to 20,000 clones, 65% to 90% seen once. With regard to this clone: Its antigen is undetermined.

Study-wide findings and caveats: After the lymphocyte nadir, photon-treated repertoires showed oligoclonal expansion, especially of CD8+ Temra cells. Photon-treated patients lost naive T cells and TCR diversity; proton-treated stayed stable.

The source material was peripheral blood, sampled from a patient treated with proton-based radiotherapy. The chain employs TRBV11-2 and TRBJ1-4; D gene unclear. The source is an older man with pancreatic cancer. CDR3: CASSLERAQEGKLFF. For the CDR3, the DNA is TGTGCCAGCAGCTTAGAAAGGGCCCAGGAGGGAAAACTGTTTTTT.